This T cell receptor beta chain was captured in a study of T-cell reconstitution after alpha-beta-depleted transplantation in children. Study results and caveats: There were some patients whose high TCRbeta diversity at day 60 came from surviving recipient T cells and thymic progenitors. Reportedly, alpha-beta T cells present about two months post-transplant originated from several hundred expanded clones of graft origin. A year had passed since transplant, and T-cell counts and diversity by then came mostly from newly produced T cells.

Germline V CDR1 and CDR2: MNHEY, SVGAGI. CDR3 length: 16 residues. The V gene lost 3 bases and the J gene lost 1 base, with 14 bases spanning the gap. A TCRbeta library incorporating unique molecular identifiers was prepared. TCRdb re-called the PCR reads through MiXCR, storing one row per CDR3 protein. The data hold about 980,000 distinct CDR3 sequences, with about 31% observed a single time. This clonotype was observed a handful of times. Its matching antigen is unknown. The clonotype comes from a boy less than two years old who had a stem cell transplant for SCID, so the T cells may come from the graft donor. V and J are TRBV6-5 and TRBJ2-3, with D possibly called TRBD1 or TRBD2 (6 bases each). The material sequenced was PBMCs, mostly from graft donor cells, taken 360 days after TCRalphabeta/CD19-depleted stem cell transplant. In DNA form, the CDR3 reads TGTGCCAGCAGTTATGGGACGGGGGCGGGCACAGATACGCAGTATTTT. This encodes CASSYGTGAGTDTQYF.